These T cell receptor beta chains were read from a single sample in a study of OX40 agonist ivuxolimab in advanced cancers. The assay was immunoSEQ multiplex PCR, and TCRdb's table has in-frame clones only and misses some. In the table there are 50,000 to 80,000 clones, approximately 90% of which are singletons. Source: CD4+ or CD8+ T cells sorted from blood, taken in a trial of the OX40 agonist ivuxolimab. The receptor source for this set is an adult with an advanced solid tumor such as melanoma, head and neck, liver or kidney cancer. Both conserved end residues are part of each CDR3. The D gene is left open where the match is weak. Rows may omit the clone size; those that give it use once, few, many or a size class.

j_call	d_call	v_call	clone_size	cdr3_aa	cdr3_nt
TRBJ1-1	.	TRBV7-2	.	CASSPDGTYTEAFF	TGTGCCAGCAGCCCGGATGGGACCTACACTGAAGCTTTCTTT
TRBJ1-5	TRBD1	TRBV2	.	CASKDRAKEAQHF	TGTGCCAGCAAGGACAGGGCCAAGGAAGCCCAGCATTTT
TRBJ2-6	.	TRBV6-5	.	CASSYSSGANVLTF	TGTGCCAGCAGTTACTCTAGTGGGGCCAACGTCCTGACTTTC
TRBJ1-5	.	TRBV5-8	.	CASRLQGTSNQPQHF	TGTGCCAGCAGGTTACAGGGTACTAGCAATCAGCCCCAGCATTTT
TRBJ2-5	.	TRBV30	.	CAWSVGLQETQYF	TGTGCCTGGAGTGTAGGACTCCAAGAGACCCAGTACTTC
TRBJ2-7	TRBD2	TRBV5-1	once	CASSLGGLAGDFTEQYF	TGCGCCAGCAGCTTGGGGGGACTAGCGGGAGACTTCACCGAGCAGTACTTC
TRBJ2-7	.	TRBV18	few	CASSPPQPSYEQYF	TGTGCCAGCTCACCACCCCAACCCTCCTACGAGCAGTACTTC
TRBJ2-3	TRBD2	TRBV2	once	CASSDIPGLAGSTDTQYF	TGTGCCAGCAGTGATATACCGGGACTAGCGGGAAGCACAGATACGCAGTATTTT
TRBJ1-2	TRBD1	TRBV5-5	.	CASNRGDSPYGYTF	TGTGCCAGCAACAGAGGGGACAGTCCTTATGGCTACACCTTC
TRBJ1-5	.	TRBV19	.	CASSIGQAGNQPQHF	TGTGCCAGTAGTATCGGGCAGGCGGGTAATCAGCCCCAGCATTTT
TRBJ2-1	TRBD2	TRBV6-1	.	CASIGGIAGAFEQFF	TGTGCCAGCATAGGAGGTATAGCGGGAGCCTTTGAGCAGTTCTTC
TRBJ1-2	.	TRBV18	.	CASSPTGPPGGYTF	TGTGCCAGCTCACCGACGGGACCGCCCGGGGGCTACACCTTC
TRBJ2-7	.	TRBV7-2	.	CASSSMGSLYEQYF	TGTGCCAGCAGCTCTATGGGCAGCCTCTACGAGCAGTACTTC
TRBJ2-7	.	TRBV5-1	.	CASSLLAGSSYEQYF	TGCGCCAGCAGCTTGTTGGCAGGAAGCTCCTACGAGCAGTACTTC
TRBJ2-7	TRBD2	TRBV27	.	CASSLVAGSSYEQYF	TGTGCCAGCAGTTTGGTAGCGGGGAGCTCCTACGAGCAGTACTTC
TRBJ2-7	TRBD2	TRBV2	once	CASRTSGRLYEQYF	TGTGCCAGCAGAACTAGCGGGAGGCTCTACGAGCAGTACTTC
TRBJ2-7	TRBD2	TRBV2	.	CASRSGLTTYEQYF	TGTGCCAGCAGATCGGGACTAACGACCTACGAGCAGTACTTC
TRBJ2-7	TRBD2	TRBV18	.	CASSPTGLAPSYEQYF	TGTGCCAGCTCACCTACGGGACTAGCGCCCTCCTACGAGCAGTACTTC
TRBJ2-1	.	TRBV5-4	.	CASSSTEVNEQFF	TGTGCCAGCAGCTCCACTGAAGTCAATGAGCAGTTCTTC
TRBJ2-7	TRBD1	TRBV12-5	.	CASGRDSPSYEQYF	TGTGCTAGTGGTCGGGACAGTCCATCCTACGAGCAGTACTTC
TRBJ1-1	.	TRBV2	.	CASSEKGFSEAFF	TGTGCCAGCAGTGAAAAGGGGTTCTCTGAAGCTTTCTTT
TRBJ2-3	.	TRBV25-1	.	CASSDSGRPEYTQYF	TGTGCCAGCAGTGACAGCGGGCGTCCCGAATATACGCAGTATTTT
TRBJ1-2	.	TRBV19	.	CASSPMGVRGYTF	TGTGCCAGTAGTCCCATGGGGGTGCGCGGCTACACCTTC
TRBJ2-5	TRBD2	TRBV7-8	.	CASSPLAGVETQYF	TGTGCCAGCAGTCCTCTAGCGGGAGTGGAGACCCAGTACTTC
TRBJ2-5	.	TRBV5-1	.	CASRSQETQYF	TGCGCCAGCAGATCGCAAGAGACCCAGTACTTC
TRBJ2-7	TRBD1	TRBV5-1	.	CASSSGQTPEAVDF	TGCGCCAGCAGCTCGGGACAGACTCCCGAGGCGGTTGACTTC
TRBJ1-1	.	TRBV9	.	CASSVDPAGAGVVYTEAFF	TGTGCCAGCAGCGTAGATCCCGCAGGAGCTGGGGTAGTGTACACTGAAGCTTTCTTT
TRBJ2-3	TRBD2	TRBV2	once	CASTYSRGTSGRDTQYF	TGTGCCAGCACCTACTCCAGGGGGACTAGCGGGAGAGATACGCAGTATTTT
TRBJ2-3	TRBD2	TRBV6-5	.	CASSYSGSRTDTQYF	TGTGCCAGCAGTTACAGCGGGAGCAGGACAGATACGCAGTATTTT
TRBJ2-1	TRBD1	TRBV19	.	CASSPGTGPNEQFF	TGTGCCAGTAGTCCGGGGACAGGCCCCAATGAGCAGTTCTTC
TRBJ2-3	.	TRBV19	.	CASRQMSTAPTDTQYF	TGTGCCAGTAGGCAAATGTCGACAGCTCCCACAGATACGCAGTATTTT
TRBJ2-5	TRBD2	TRBV7-2	.	CASSLVWGGQETQYF	TGTGCCAGCAGCTTAGTTTGGGGGGGGCAAGAGACCCAGTACTTC
TRBJ1-5	.	TRBV19	.	CASSDRQGNQPQHF	TGTGCCAGTAGTGATCGACAGGGCAATCAGCCCCAGCATTTT
TRBJ1-1	.	TRBV29-1	.	CSVKQGNTEAFF	TGCAGCGTGAAACAGGGGAACACTGAAGCTTTCTTT
TRBJ2-3	TRBD2	TRBV9	.	CASSPRPPASGAFTDTQYF	TGTGCCAGCAGCCCCCGCCCCCCCGCTAGCGGTGCCTTCACAGATACGCAGTATTTT
TRBJ2-2	.	TRBV25-1	.	CASSGIGSSGELFF	TGTGCCAGCAGTGGGATCGGGAGTTCCGGGGAGCTGTTTTTT
TRBJ1-1	.	TRBV7-2	.	CASSPRHGGGSSAFF	TGTGCCAGCAGCCCGCGACACGGGGGCGGGAGCTCAGCTTTCTTT
TRBJ2-6	.	TRBV29-1	.	CSAGNNSGANVLTF	TGCAGCGCCGGGAATAACTCTGGGGCCAACGTCCTGACTTTC
TRBJ1-5	TRBD1	TRBV5-5	.	CASSSGQGVGNQPQHF	TGTGCCAGCAGCTCTGGACAGGGTGTAGGCAATCAGCCCCAGCATTTT
TRBJ2-1	TRBD1	TRBV5-1	.	CASSPPGQGAFTYNEQFF	TGCGCCAGCAGCCCCCCCGGACAGGGGGCGTTCACCTACAATGAGCAGTTCTTC
TRBJ2-2	TRBD1	TRBV10-1	.	CASSEEPDRNGELFF	TGCGCCAGCAGTGAGGAGCCGGACAGGAACGGGGAGCTGTTTTTT
TRBJ2-7	.	TRBV6-1	.	CASSEGAGYNPAYEQYF	TGTGCCAGCAGTGAAGGGGCAGGATATAACCCAGCCTACGAGCAGTACTTC